This TCR beta chain was obtained from a study of shared clonotypes between healthy human individuals. This CDR3 is built from 19 residues. V was shortened by 2 bases and J by 5 bases, with 28 bases between the two germline ends. In germline, CDR1 is SGHDN, CDR2 FVKESK. Some clones are missing from TCRdb's copy, which holds only in-frame ones; the method was immunoSEQ multiplex PCR. The table shows approximately 250,000 clones, with approximately 70% occurring only once. The V and J genes are TRBV14 and TRBJ2-7, with a possible D match to TRBD1 (5 bases). The sequence came from a man under 40 in good health. The sample consisted of memory CD4+ T cells sorted from blood. Subset here: CD45RA-negative fraction. The CDR3: CASSQISRGWGPGPHEQYF. CDR3 DNA: TGTGCCAGCAGCCAAATTAGTCGTGGTTGGGGCCCAGGCCCCCACGAGCAGTACTTC.